One sample yielded the 13 T cell receptor beta chains listed below, sequenced in a study of blood T cell repertoires in COVID-19. Assay: immunoSEQ multiplex PCR; the TCRdb copy retains only in-frame clones and omits some. The sample holds about 52,000 clones; around 80% are singletons and the top ten take 26%. The source material was peripheral blood. The source is a woman older than 75 with COVID-19, enrolled during active disease.

The chain uses TRBV28 and TRBJ2-7, with TRBD1 identical over 9 bases. The CDR3 loop spans 12 amino acids. Germline V lookup: CDR1 MDHEN, CDR2 SYDVKM. The V gene end was trimmed by 3 bases and the J gene end by 6 bases; junction bases not matched to a gene: 0. CDR3 loop: CASSLGQGEQYF. The CDR3 DNA sequence: TGTGCCAGCAGTTTGGGACAGGGCGAGCAGTACTTC.

This chain's CDR3 is CASSWGTSGSYEQYF. In DNA form, the CDR3 reads TGCGCCAGCAGCTGGGGGACTAGCGGCTCCTACGAGCAGTACTTC. The J gene is TRBJ2-7, the V gene TRBV5-1; TRBD2 agrees at 11 bases. The CDR3 is 15 residues long. J was trimmed by 0 bases and V by 3 bases; bases with no gene match: 2. CDR1 SGHRS and CDR2 YFSETQ come from the germline V gene. The whole variable domain, filled in from reference TRBV5-1 and TRBJ2-7, reads KAGVTQTPRYLIKTRGQQVTLSCSPISGHRSVSWYQQTPGQGLQFLFEYFSETQRNKGNFPGRFSGRQFSNSRSEMNVSTLELGDSALYLCASSWGTSGSYEQYFGPGTRLTVT.

The chain links TRBV10-2 to TRBJ1-3, with D perhaps TRBD1 (5 bases). CDR1 is WSHSY and CDR2 is SAAADI in the germline V gene. CDR3 size: 15 residues. Trimming pared 5 bases from V and 0 bases from J, leaving 11 bases between. The CDR3 nucleotides are TGCGCCAGCAGTCCCGGACAAAGCTCTGGAAACACCATATATTTT. This codes for CASSPGQSSGNTIYF.

The chain recombines TRBV29-1 with TRBJ2-5, with D possibly matching TRBD1 (7 bases). CDR1 is SQVTM and CDR2 is ANQGSEA in the germline V gene. This CDR3 contains 20 residues. V lost 0 bases, J lost 3 bases, and 29 bases lay in between. CDR3 coding DNA: TGCAGCGTTGAAGAGTACCGGGGCGGGACTCTAAGGGGGCGAAAAGAGACCCAGTACTTC. It encodes CSVEEYRGGTLRGRKETQYF.

The CDR3 reads CASSPWDRFNTGELFF. CDR3 coding DNA: TGTGCCAGTAGTCCCTGGGACAGATTTAACACCGGGGAGCTGTTTTTT. The chain carries TRBV19 and TRBJ2-2; 7 nucleotides align to TRBD1. With 5 bases clipped from V and 2 bases from J, the junction kept 8 bases outside the gene matches. CDR1 and CDR2 (germline): LNHDA, SQIVND (reference sequence). This CDR3 has 16 amino acids. The entire variable domain, with the rest obtained from reference TRBV19 and TRBJ2-2, is as follows: DGGITQSPKYLFRKEGQNVTLSCEQNLNHDAMYWYRQDPGQGLRLIYYSQIVNDFQKGDIAEGYSVSREKKESFPLTVTSAQKNPTAFYLCASSPWDRFNTGELFFGEGSRLTVL.

V is TRBV4-1 and J is TRBJ1-6; D gene unclear. The length of the CDR3 is 12 residues. Germline V gives CDR1 MGHRA, CDR2 YSYEKL. With 1 base removed from V and 14 bases from J, the gap between germline ends came to 9 bases. CDR3 sequence reads: CASSQAPLTLHF. The DNA for the CDR3 is TGCGCCAGCAGCCAAGCCCCCCTAACCCTCCACTTT.

The chain is built from TRBV28 and TRBJ2-3; the D is unclear. The CDR3 loop spans 15 amino acids. CDR1 and CDR2 (germline): MDHEN, SYDVKM. The V end lost 4 bases, the J end lost 1 base, and 12 bases lay between the germline ends. The CDR3 DNA is TGTGCCAGCAGTTATCCTCTGTTAGGCACAGATACGCAGTATTTT. Amino acids: CASSYPLLGTDTQYF.

The CDR3 DNA reads TGTGCCAGCAGCTTAGGTATTAGCGGCTACGAGCAGTACTTC. It is translated as CASSLGISGYEQYF. This chain connects TRBV11-2 to TRBJ2-7; perhaps TRBD2 as D (6 bases). Germline lookup yields CDR1 SGHAT and CDR2 FQNNGV. This CDR3 region has 14 residues. V was clipped by 1 base and J by 3 bases, with 10 bases between them.

The chain has TRBV27 and TRBJ2-7, with D possibly being TRBD2 (5 bases). This CDR3 is built from 14 residues. V was shortened by 3 bases and J by 1 base, with 10 bases between the two germline ends. Per germline, CDR1 MNHEY and CDR2 SMNVEV (reference sequence). The CDR3 here is CASSFGRLSYEQYF. The DNA for the CDR3 is TGTGCCAGCAGTTTCGGCAGACTATCCTACGAGCAGTACTTC.

This clone has just one count. V is TRBV4-2 and J is TRBJ1-5; D uncertain. Germline V gene lookup returns CDR1 LGHNA and CDR2 YNFKEQ. Between the trimmed V and J ends, which lost 0 bases and 0 bases, there was a span of 9 bases. The length of the CDR3 is 16 residues. CDR3 region: CASSQDRLFSNQPQHF. For the CDR3, the DNA is TGTGCCAGCAGCCAAGATCGTCTATTTAGCAATCAGCCCCAGCATTTT.

The rearrangement links TRBV3-1 (or the pseudogene TRBV3-2) to TRBJ2-7; 7 nucleotides agree with TRBD2. The V gene's germline CDR1 is LGHDT and CDR2 YNNKEL (reference sequence). The CDR3 spans 15 residues. Trimming removed 2 bases from V and 1 base from J; junction bases left unmatched: 5. The CDR3 reads CASSQPGRGSYEQYF. CDR3 in DNA: TGTGCCAGCAGCCAACCGGGGAGGGGATCCTACGAGCAGTACTTC.

V gene TRBV7-2 combines with J gene TRBJ2-1; maybe TRBD1 (7 bases). The germline CDR1 and CDR2 sequences are SGHTA and FQGNSA. The CDR3 runs to 14 residues. Trimming took 8 bases from V and 7 from J, leaving 18 bases between them. The CDR3 here is CASARDSGSNEQFF. The CDR3 bases are TGTGCCAGCGCAAGGGACAGCGGGTCGAATGAGCAGTTCTTC.

This sequence joins TRBV29-1 and TRBJ1-1; D unresolved. CDR1 SQVTM and CDR2 ANQGSEA come from the germline V gene. V gave up 4 bases and J gave up 1 base, with 19 bases separating them. The CDR3 runs 16 residues. CDR3 DNA sequence: TGCAGCGTTGGATCTCCCCCTAACTTGTCGAACACTGAAGCTTTCTTT. Its translation is CSVGSPPNLSNTEAFF.